Below, 20 T cell receptor beta chains from the same sample are listed, as sequenced in a study of T cell responses to AZD1222 COVID-19 vaccine. This table comes from immunoSEQ multiplex PCR, and its TCRdb copy is limited to in-frame clones, with some not included. This table holds around 120,000 clones, approximately 94% found once. Sequences were derived from peripheral blood, sampled 28 days after the second AZD1222 dose. All receptors come from an adult who received the AZD1222 COVID-19 vaccine.

V usage is TRBV18 and J usage is TRBJ1-3, with 7 bases identical to TRBD1. Trimming removed 2 bases from V and 4 bases from J; junction bases left unmatched: 2. The germline gives CDR1 KGHSH, CDR2 LQKENI. The CDR3 loop spans 14 amino acids. The CDR3: CASSPGTDGNTIYF. The CDR3 DNA sequence: TGTGCCAGCTCACCAGGGACAGACGGAAACACCATATATTTT. Variable domain in full (rest from reference TRBV18 and TRBJ1-3): NAGVMQNPRHLVRRRGQEARLRCSPMKGHSHVYWYRQLPEEGLKFMVYLQKENIIDESGMPKERFSAEFPKEGPSILRIQQVVRGDSAAYFCASSPGTDGNTIYFGEGSWLTVV.

The J gene is TRBJ2-3, the V gene TRBV4-3; possible D gene TRBD2, 5 bases. V dropped 0 bases and J dropped 1 base, with 17 bases sitting between them. This CDR3 contains 18 residues. Germline V gives CDR1 LGHNA, CDR2 YSLEER. The CDR3 nucleotides read TGCGCCAGCAGCCAAGATAGGCGAAATAGCGTAGGCACAGATACGCAGTATTTT. This gives the protein CASSQDRRNSVGTDTQYF.

The chain couples TRBV13 to TRBJ2-5; 14 bases line up with TRBD2. V shed 4 bases and J 13 bases; nucleotides not matched to a gene: 11. The CDR3 is 15 amino acids. CDR1 is PRHDT, CDR2 FYEKMQ, per germline (reference sequence). CDR3 protein: CASSSSGLAGDWAYF. CDR3 bases: TGTGCCAGCAGCTCCTCGGGACTAGCGGGGGATTGGGCGTACTTC.

This clone is a singleton in its sample. At one of its ends the junction is not consistent with the germline gene, which may arise from a read error. This sequence joins TRBV7-7 and TRBJ1-3; D may be TRBD1 (5 bases). Germline-derived CDR1 and CDR2 are SSHAT and FNYEAQ (reference sequence). This CDR3 is 13 amino acids long. The CDR3 is CASSERGGNTIYF. The CDR3 DNA reads as TGTGCTAGCAGCGAAAGGGGTGGAAACACCATATATTTT.

This chain connects TRBV7-2 to TRBJ2-5; D remains ambiguous. The CDR3 sequence is 15 residues long. Between the trimmed V and J ends, which lost 3 bases and 2 bases, there was a span of 13 bases. Germline V gene sequence: CDR1 SGHTA, CDR2 FQGNSA. In nucleotides, the CDR3 is TGTGCCAGCAGCTTCGATCACGGACGGCAAGAGACCCAGTACTTC. It yields the protein CASSFDHGRQETQYF.

The chain employs TRBV6-2 or TRBV6-3 and TRBJ2-4; 9 positions agree with TRBD1. This CDR3 is built from 14 residues. V shed 5 bases, J shed 11 bases, and the junction held 10 bases outside the gene matches. Germline assignment: CDR1 MNHEY and CDR2 SVGEGT. Written as DNA, the CDR3 is TGTGCCAGCAGTCACGGGACAGGGAAAATTTTTCAGTACTTC. This sequence encodes CASSHGTGKIFQYF.

J is TRBJ2-7 and V is TRBV19; TRBD1 might be the D (6 bases). V lost 1 base and J 3 bases, leaving 19 bases between the germline ends. Germline CDR1 is LNHDA and CDR2 is SQIVND (reference sequence). CDR3 size: 17 residues. This CDR3 reads CASSIGGGQTAIYEQYF. The DNA of the CDR3 is TGTGCCAGTAGTATAGGAGGTGGACAGACGGCTATCTACGAGCAGTACTTC. Variable domain in full (rest from reference TRBV19 and TRBJ2-7): DGGITQSPKYLFRKEGQNVTLSCEQNLNHDAMYWYRQDPGQGLRLIYYSQIVNDFQKGDIAEGYSVSREKKESFPLTVTSAQKNPTAFYLCASSIGGGQTAIYEQYFGPGTRLTVT.

The chain is built from TRBV6-5 and TRBJ2-7; TRBD1 is a possible D gene (5 bases). The germline gives CDR1 MNHEY, CDR2 SVGAGI. This CDR3 is 14 amino acids long. V was shortened by 4 bases and J by 2 bases, with 12 bases between the two germline ends. CDR3 protein: CASSSGAGPYEQYF. The CDR3 DNA reads TGTGCCAGCAGTTCTGGGGCAGGTCCCTACGAGCAGTACTTC.

The chain uses TRBV28 and TRBJ1-1, with 7 positions matching TRBD1. The CDR3 spans 15 residues. V was pared by 4 bases and J by 1 base, with 6 bases of the junction left unmatched. Germline CDR1 and CDR2: MDHEN and SYDVKM. CDR3 region: CASSSIDRENTEAFF. The CDR3, as DNA: TGTGCCAGCAGTTCAATCGACAGGGAGAACACTGAAGCTTTCTTT.

V and J are TRBV10-1 and TRBJ1-2, with a possible D match to TRBD1 (6 bases). Germline V CDR1 and CDR2: WNHNN, SYGVQD (reference sequence). Deletions cut 11 bases from V and 4 bases from J, with 14 bases between. The length of the CDR3 is 12 residues. The CDR3 coding sequence is TGCGCCGGCGTCACGGACAGCTATGGCTACACCTTC. It translates to CAGVTDSYGYTF.

The rearrangement joins TRBV7-9 to TRBJ1-2; D unclear. The CDR3 covers 16 residues. V was trimmed by 2 bases and J by 0 bases, leaving 13 bases between them. Germline V gene sequence: CDR1 SEHNR, CDR2 FQNEAQ (reference sequence). DNA for the CDR3: TGTGCCAGCAGCTTAAACGGTTGGGCCTCTAACTATGGCTACACCTTC. Translation gives CASSLNGWASNYGYTF.

The chain links TRBV27 to TRBJ2-3, with D tentatively TRBD1 or TRBD2 (5 bases each). Germline V gene sequence: CDR1 MNHEY, CDR2 SMNVEV (reference sequence). Trimming took 5 bases from V and 6 from J, leaving 12 bases between them. The CDR3 is made up of 13 amino acids. CDR3 coding DNA: TGTGCCAGCAGTGTGGGAGAGGGGGATACGCAGTATTTT. This encodes CASSVGEGDTQYF.

V and J are TRBV29-1 and TRBJ2-1; possible D gene TRBD2, 6 bases. Germline V gives CDR1 SQVTM, CDR2 ANQGSEA. CDR3 size: 14 residues. V gave up 6 bases and J gave up 9 bases, with 21 bases separating them. DNA of the CDR3: TGCAGCGTCGACCCGGGACTGGGTCGTTCTGAGCAGTTCTTC. Protein sequence: CSVDPGLGRSEQFF.

This sequence joins TRBV5-5 and TRBJ2-5; a weak D match, TRBD1 (5 bases). V lost 4 bases to trimming and J lost 1 base, with 11 bases between them. Germline values: CDR1 SGHKS, CDR2 YYEKEE (reference sequence). CDR3 length: 14 amino acids. Here the CDR3 reads CASSRDSLQETQYF. CDR3 nucleotides: TGTGCCAGCAGCCGAGACAGTCTCCAAGAGACCCAGTACTTC. Full variable domain (outside the CDR3, taken from reference TRBV5-5 and TRBJ2-5): DAGVTQSPTHLIKTRGQQVTLRCSPISGHKSVSWYQQVLGQGPQFIFQYYEKEERGRGNFPDRFSARQFPNYSSELNVNALLLGDSALYLCASSRDSLQETQYFGPGTRLLVL.

The rearrangement uses TRBV6-5 and TRBJ2-1; 13 bases agree with TRBD2. Germline CDR1 and CDR2: MNHEY and SVGAGI. V lost 6 bases and J lost 4; bases outside the gene matches: 3. The CDR3 has 15 residues. CDR3 nucleotides: TGTGCCAGCAGCCCGGGACTAGCGGGGTACAATGAGCAGTTCTTC. Translated: CASSPGLAGYNEQFF.

The chain has TRBV4-1 and TRBJ1-2; D is possibly TRBD1 (5 bases). The CDR3 has 14 amino acids. Germline-derived CDR1 and CDR2 are MGHRA and YSYEKL. The V and J ends lost 0 bases and 6 bases respectively, with 11 bases between them. CDR3 DNA sequence: TGCGCCAGCAGCCAAGATCAGGGTATCCATGGCTACACCTTC. Translating gives CASSQDQGIHGYTF.

This clone was observed once. J is TRBJ1-5 and V is TRBV19; the match to TRBD1 covers 9 bases. The germline V gene has CDR1 LNHDA and CDR2 SQIVND (reference sequence). The CDR3 spans 17 residues. Losses at the gene ends were 3 bases for V and 5 bases for J; bases not matched to a gene: 11. DNA for the CDR3: TGTGCCAGTAGTATGGAAGGGGACAGGGCACCTGATCAGCCCCAGCATTTT. Amino acid sequence: CASSMEGDRAPDQPQHF.

The chain links TRBV23-1 to TRBJ2-7, with 8 bases fitting TRBD1. TRBV23-1 is marked as an open reading frame, function uncertain. Losses at the gene ends were 8 bases for V and 1 base for J; bases not matched to a gene: 7. CDR3 length: 14 amino acids. The CDR3 DNA sequence: TGCGCCAGCGGCCGGGACAGGTATTCCTACGAGCAGTACTTC. This encodes CASGRDRYSYEQYF.

The chain has TRBV30 and TRBJ2-2; D not certain. The germline V and J ends were trimmed by 0 bases and 0 bases, with 8 bases remaining between them. CDR1 and CDR2 (germline): GTSNPN, SVGIG (reference sequence). This CDR3 comprises 15 residues. The CDR3 nucleotides read TGTGCCTGGAGTGTGCGAAGGTCGAACACCGGGGAGCTGTTTTTT. Encoded protein: CAWSVRRSNTGELFF.

This clone has just one count. At one boundary the junction diverges from the germline segment, which might be a read error. The chain joins TRBV3-1 (or the pseudogene TRBV3-2) to TRBJ1-2; D is ambiguous. CDR1 and CDR2 (germline): LGHDT, YNNKEL (reference sequence). The CDR3 has 14 amino acids. CDR3 sequence (DNA): TGTGCCGGCAGCTCATTCTCCGGATACTATGGCTACACCTTC. The encoded protein is CAGSSFSGYYGYTF.